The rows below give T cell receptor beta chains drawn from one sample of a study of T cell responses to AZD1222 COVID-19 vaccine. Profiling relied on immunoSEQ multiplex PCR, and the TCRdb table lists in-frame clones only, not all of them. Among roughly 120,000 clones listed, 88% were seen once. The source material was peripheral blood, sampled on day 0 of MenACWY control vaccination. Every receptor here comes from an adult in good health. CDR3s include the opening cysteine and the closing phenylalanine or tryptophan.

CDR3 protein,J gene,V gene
CASSPGQGRGEKLFF,TRBJ1-4,TRBV5-4
CASSAGGGSGYTF,TRBJ1-2,TRBV7-3
CASSFRGPVNTGELFF,TRBJ2-2,TRBV28
CASSSGQTTNYGYTF,TRBJ1-2,TRBV27
CASSLIPVNYGYTF,TRBJ1-2,TRBV5-1
CASSPSGGSRGKLFF,TRBJ1-4,TRBV7-2
CATSGRDRGYGYTF,TRBJ1-2,TRBV15
CAWSGTLVSEQFF,TRBJ2-1,TRBV30
CAAGRGPQNEQFF,TRBJ2-1,TRBV27
CASSEWENTEAFF,TRBJ1-1,TRBV2
CASSQGGSMNTEAFF,TRBJ1-1,TRBV5-4
CASSEYWKEGETQYF,TRBJ2-5,TRBV25-1
CATRGLTVTNTGELFF,TRBJ2-2,TRBV24-1
CAISEGLAGESREQFF,TRBJ2-1,TRBV10-3
CASRLGQGGYTF,TRBJ1-2,TRBV19